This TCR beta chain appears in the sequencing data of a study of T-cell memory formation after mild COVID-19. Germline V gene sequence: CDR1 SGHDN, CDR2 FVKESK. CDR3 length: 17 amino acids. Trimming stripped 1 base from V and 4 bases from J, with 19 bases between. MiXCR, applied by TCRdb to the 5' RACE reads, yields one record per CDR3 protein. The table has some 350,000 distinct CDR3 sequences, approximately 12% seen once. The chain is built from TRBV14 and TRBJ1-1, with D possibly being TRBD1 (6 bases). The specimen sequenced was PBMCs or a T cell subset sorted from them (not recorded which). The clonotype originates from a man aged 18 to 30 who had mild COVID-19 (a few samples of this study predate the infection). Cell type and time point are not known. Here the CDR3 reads CASSQAGATWLGTEAFF. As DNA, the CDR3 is TGTGCCAGCAGCCAAGCAGGGGCCACTTGGCTGGGCACTGAAGCTTTCTTT.